This T cell receptor beta chain was recorded in a study of T cells in Graves' hyperthyroidism and ophthalmopathy. Background on the study: Before treatment of any kind, peripheral blood was taken at initial diagnosis.

Germline V lookup: CDR1 KGHSH, CDR2 LQKENI. V was clipped by 6 bases and J by 1 base; unmatched bases: 8. This CDR3 has 18 amino acids. RNA transcripts were the template for amplifying TCR beta CDR3 regions. HTBI primers drove first-round RT-PCR of the TCR CDR3. TCRdb independently ran MiXCR on the multiplex PCR reads; one entry per CDR3 protein. The sample holds some 600,000 distinct CDR3 sequences, about 15% seen once. Exclusion of patients followed from uncontrolled infection, other autoimmune disease, pregnancy or lactation. Diagnoses rested on clinical symptoms, serum thyroxine and TRAb, thyroid ultrasound and orbital computed tomography. Predating any ophthalmopathy symptoms, the blood sample was taken at first hyperthyroidism diagnosis.

The receptor was isolated from a woman in her twenties or thirties with Graves' hyperthyroidism that later progressed to Graves' ophthalmopathy. The chain links TRBV18 to TRBJ2-6, with 11 nucleotides matching TRBD2. The material sequenced was blood. The CDR3 loop is CASSGLAGSVSGANVLTF. DNA for the CDR3: TGTGCCAGCTCCGGACTAGCGGGCTCCGTTTCTGGGGCCAACGTCCTGACTTTC.